This passage covers 25 T cell receptor beta chains from one sample sequenced in a study of blood T cell repertoires in COVID-19 (dated by TCRdb to 2018 to 2021). The method was the immunoSEQ multiplex PCR assay. Here the immuneACCESS table is served through TCRdb, limited to in-frame sequences with V and J called. Missing clones are a known gap in these copies; in checked studies unresolved V genes cover under half, and the rest lacks a known reason. Here the sample has a few hundred thousand clones; around 83% occur a single time. The ten largest clonotypes hold 5.5% to 7.5% of the sample. The sequencing sample was made of PBMCs or T cells enriched from blood (not recorded which). The receptor source for this set is a woman in her forties who had recovered from COVID-19.

This clone was counted only a few times. The V and J genes are TRBV5-1 and TRBJ2-7; D uncertain. CDR1 and CDR2 from the germline V gene are SGHRS and YFSETQ. Trimming took off 1 base at V and 0 bases at J, with 20 bases between the two ends. The CDR3 spans 18 residues. The CDR3 DNA sequence: TGCGCCAGCAGCTTGCTCAGTTTAAGGTCTGGAGCCTCCTACGAGCAGTACTTC. It translates to CASSLLSLRSGASYEQYF. Variable domain in full (rest from reference TRBV5-1 and TRBJ2-7): KAGVTQTPRYLIKTRGQQVTLSCSPISGHRSVSWYQQTPGQGLQFLFEYFSETQRNKGNFPGRFSGRQFSNSRSEMNVSTLELGDSALYLCASSLLSLRSGASYEQYFGPGTRLTVT.

The V and J genes are TRBV6-5 and TRBJ2-2, with 9 bases fitting TRBD1. CDR1 is MNHEY and CDR2 is SVGAGI in the germline V gene. The CDR3 extends over 14 amino acids. Unmatched junction bases numbered 3, after V lost 6 bases and J lost 4 bases. The CDR3 loop is CASRGQGGTGELFF. CDR3 bases: TGTGCCAGCAGGGGACAGGGTGGCACCGGGGAGCTGTTTTTT.

This chain connects TRBV5-5 to TRBJ2-1; unclear D gene. The V end lost 2 bases, the J end lost 0 bases, and 9 bases lay between the germline ends. The CDR3 is 15 amino acids. Germline V lookup: CDR1 SGHKS, CDR2 YYEKEE (reference sequence). The CDR3 bases are TGTGCCAGCAGCTTACCGTTTAGCTCCTACAATGAGCAGTTCTTC. Translation gives CASSLPFSSYNEQFF. Using reference TRBV5-5 and TRBJ2-1 for the parts outside the CDR3, the full variable domain is DAGVTQSPTHLIKTRGQQVTLRCSPISGHKSVSWYQQVLGQGPQFIFQYYEKEERGRGNFPDRFSARQFPNYSSELNVNALLLGDSALYLCASSLPFSSYNEQFFGPGTRLTVL.

The chain has TRBV10-2 and TRBJ2-2, with D maybe TRBD2 (5 bases). The CDR3 consists of 12 residues. The germline CDR1 and CDR2 sequences are WSHSY and SAAADI. V was clipped by 6 bases and J by 8 bases, with 10 bases between them. CDR3 nucleotide sequence: TGCGCCAGCAGGCTAGCCGAGGGGGAGCTGTTTTTT. Its protein is CASRLAEGELFF.

This clone has a handful of counts. The chain recombines TRBV30 with TRBJ2-5; TRBD2 matches at 7 bases. The CDR3 totals 14 residues. CDR1 GTSNPN and CDR2 SVGIG come from the germline V gene (reference sequence). Trimming at V came to 0 bases and at J to 4 bases, leaving 5 bases not matched to a gene. The CDR3 reads CAWSVPGGAETQYF. The CDR3 DNA reads as TGTGCCTGGAGTGTACCGGGGGGTGCAGAGACCCAGTACTTC.

V is TRBV5-1 and J is TRBJ1-4; 7 nucleotides agree with TRBD1. The length of the CDR3 is 13 residues. The V segment lost 4 bases and the J segment 9 bases; nucleotides outside the gene matches: 6. The germline gives CDR1 SGHRS, CDR2 YFSETQ. The CDR3 coding sequence is TGCGCCAGCAGCACCGGGACAGAAAAAAAACTGTTTTTT. The encoded protein is CASSTGTEKKLFF.

This chain links TRBV7-2 with TRBJ2-7, with D possibly being TRBD2 (5 bases). The germline gives CDR1 SGHTA, CDR2 FQGNSA. V shed 4 bases and J shed 6 bases, with 19 bases lying between them. The CDR3 is 15 amino acids. The CDR3 region is CASSSMVVGDGEQYF. The DNA of the CDR3 is TGTGCCAGCAGCTCGATGGTGGTGGGAGACGGCGAGCAGTACTTC.

This clone was seen a single time. The gene calls are TRBV12-3 or TRBV12-4 and TRBJ1-1, with 8 bases fitting TRBD1. V lost 3 bases, J lost 6 bases, and 3 bases stayed unmatched. This CDR3 region has 13 residues. The CDR3 nucleotides are TGTGCCAGCAGTTTGGACAGGGCGCCTGAAGCTTTCTTT. This gives the protein CASSLDRAPEAFF.

The chain carries TRBV9 and TRBJ2-3; D possibly corresponds to TRBD2 (6 bases). Trimming took 2 bases from V and 1 from J, leaving 14 bases between them. The CDR3 consists of 16 residues. Germline loops: CDR1 SGDLS, CDR2 YYNGEE. CDR3 amino acids: CASSVLGGVGTDTQYF. CDR3 nucleotide sequence: TGTGCCAGCAGCGTGTTGGGGGGAGTTGGCACAGATACGCAGTATTTT.

V usage is TRBV27 and J usage is TRBJ2-5, with 10 positions matching TRBD2. The germline gives CDR1 MNHEY, CDR2 SMNVEV (reference sequence). V lost 2 bases, J lost 4 bases, and 13 bases stayed unmatched. This CDR3 contains 18 residues. The CDR3 DNA is TGTGCCAGCAGTTTAAGGGCGTCCTTAGCGGGAGGCTCAGAGACCCAGTACTTC. This encodes CASSLRASLAGGSETQYF.

This sequence joins TRBV28 and TRBJ1-2; a possible D gene is TRBD1 (5 bases). The V end was cut by 9 bases, the J end by 5 bases, with 16 bases between. The CDR3 runs 13 residues. From germline, CDR1 is MDHEN and CDR2 SYDVKM. The CDR3 DNA reads as TGTGCCAGTTCGACAGACTTCCTTTATGGCTACACCTTC. It translates to CASSTDFLYGYTF.

CDR3 sequence: CASRFAPVLGDTQYF. The CDR3 coding sequence is TGTGCCAGCAGGTTTGCCCCCGTACTAGGAGATACGCAGTATTTT. V gene TRBV28 combines with J gene TRBJ2-3, with D possibly matching TRBD2 (5 bases). V lost 6 bases and J lost 5, with 18 bases in between. CDR1 MDHEN and CDR2 SYDVKM come from the germline V gene. There are 15 residues in the CDR3.

The J gene is TRBJ2-2, the V gene TRBV11-3, with D unclear. Trimming took 5 bases from V and 6 from J, leaving 10 bases between them. Germline assignment: CDR1 SGHNT and CDR2 YENEEA. The CDR3 is 13 residues long. CDR3 sequence: CASSPVAAGELFF. The DNA for the CDR3 is TGTGCCAGCAGCCCCGTGGCCGCCGGGGAGCTGTTTTTT.

This chain connects TRBV21-1 to TRBJ1-6. TRBV21-1 is recorded as a pseudogene. This CDR3 comprises 18 residues. The CDR3: CATTRGLPPSSYNSPLHF. The CDR3 bases are TGTGCCACCACCCGAGGGCTCCCCCCGAGCTCCTATAATTCACCCCTCCACTTT.

This rearrangement joins TRBV7-2 to TRBJ1-4; no firm D call. Germline loops: CDR1 SGHTA, CDR2 FQGNSA. V was shortened by 1 base and J by 2 bases, with 14 bases between the two germline ends. This CDR3 region has 17 residues. The DNA of the CDR3 is TGTGCCAGCAGCTTAGTGGGCAGAGTGGCGACTAATGAAAAACTGTTTTTT. This encodes CASSLVGRVATNEKLFF.

The rearrangement uses TRBV9 and TRBJ1-3; D uncertain. The germline V and J ends were trimmed by 3 bases and 4 bases, with 8 bases remaining between them. Germline V gene data show CDR1 as SGDLS and CDR2 as YYNGEE. The CDR3 consists of 13 residues. The CDR3 reads CASSAPNGNTIYF. DNA of the CDR3: TGTGCCAGCAGCGCACCTAACGGAAACACCATATATTTT.

This clone was detected only once. This rearrangement joins TRBV7-2 to TRBJ2-5; 10 nucleotides agree with TRBD1. CDR1 is SGHTA and CDR2 is FQGNSA in the germline V gene. Unmatched junction bases numbered 8, after V lost 10 bases and J lost 3 bases. The CDR3 totals 14 residues. CDR3 coding DNA: TGTGCCACCATGAAAGGGACAGGGGAAGAGACCCAGTACTTC. Amino acids: CATMKGTGEETQYF. Variable domain in full (rest from reference TRBV7-2 and TRBJ2-5): GAGVSQSPSNKVTEKGKDVELRCDPISGHTALYWYRQSLGQGLEFLIYFQGNSAPDKSGLPSDRFSAERTGGSVSTLTIQRTQQEDSAVYLCATMKGTGEETQYFGPGTRLLVL.

This chain links TRBV15 with TRBJ1-4; TRBD1 might be the D (5 bases). Trimming pared 2 bases from V and 3 bases from J, leaving 16 bases between. The CDR3 is made up of 17 amino acids. The germline V gene encodes CDR1 LNHNV and CDR2 YYDKDF (reference sequence). CDR3 amino acids: CATSRKGWGAANEKLFF. The CDR3 bases are TGTGCCACCAGCAGAAAAGGGTGGGGCGCAGCTAATGAAAAACTGTTTTTT.

The V and J genes are TRBV2 and TRBJ1-1, with TRBD1 matching 7 bases. Germline V gene data show CDR1 as SNHLY and CDR2 as FYNNEI. The CDR3 loop spans 14 amino acids. The V segment lost 6 bases and the J segment 5 bases; nucleotides outside the gene matches: 9. The CDR3 is CASSSKQGMTEAFF. The CDR3 DNA follows: TGTGCCAGCAGCTCAAAACAGGGGATGACTGAAGCTTTCTTT.

This chain joins TRBV6-6 and TRBJ2-2; D perhaps matches TRBD2 (6 bases). In germline, CDR1 is MNHNY, CDR2 SVGAGI (reference sequence). V lost 5 bases and J lost 5, with 21 bases in between. The CDR3 runs to 17 residues. In DNA form, the CDR3 reads TGTGCCAGCAGTCCATCAACCGGGGAGGCAGAAACCGGGGAGCTGTTTTTT. The encoded protein is CASSPSTGEAETGELFF.

The chain combines TRBV10-2 with TRBJ1-2; TRBD1 agrees at 8 bases. This CDR3 has 14 amino acids. Unmatched junction bases numbered 8, after V lost 5 bases and J lost 6 bases. CDR1 and CDR2 (germline): WSHSY, SAAADI. The CDR3: CASSKPGQANGYTF. In DNA, the CDR3 is TGCGCCAGCAGTAAGCCGGGACAGGCGAATGGCTACACCTTC.

This clone was counted a single time. V is TRBV19 and J is TRBJ1-5, with D maybe TRBD1 (6 bases). The CDR3 extends over 16 amino acids. Germline V CDR1 and CDR2: LNHDA, SQIVND (reference sequence). Trimming took off 6 bases at V and 6 bases at J, with 21 bases between the two ends. In DNA, the CDR3 is TGTGCCAGTAGCTTAGGACTTTTGGGGGGGGCTCAGCCCCAGCATTTT. It encodes CASSLGLLGGAQPQHF.

This rearrangement joins TRBV19 to TRBJ2-3; a possible D gene is TRBD1 (6 bases). The CDR3 runs to 17 residues. The germline V gene has CDR1 LNHDA and CDR2 SQIVND (reference sequence). V shed 6 bases and J shed 4 bases, with 23 bases lying between them. CDR3 sequence reads: CASSQGQFIPTADTQYF. CDR3 sequence (DNA): TGTGCCAGTAGCCAAGGACAGTTTATCCCCACTGCAGATACGCAGTATTTT.

This clone was observed a single time. The chain links TRBV7-9 to TRBJ1-3, with D unresolved. Trimming pared 1 base from V and 0 bases from J, leaving 7 bases between. CDR3 length equals 15 residues. The germline V gene has CDR1 SEHNR and CDR2 FQNEAQ (reference sequence). The CDR3 nucleotides read TGTGCCAGCAGCTTAGGGCAGGCCTCTGGAAACACCATATATTTT. This encodes CASSLGQASGNTIYF.

Details on this clone: A much larger clone lies one base from this, so it may be a read error. The gene calls are TRBV28 and TRBJ1-5; D remains ambiguous. The CDR3 spans 12 residues. CDR1 and CDR2 (germline): MDHEN, SYDVKM. V lost 6 bases to trimming and J lost 0 bases, with 3 bases between them. This CDR3 reads CASRSSNQPQHF. The CDR3 bases are TGTGCCAGCAGGAGTAGCAATCAGCCCCAGCATTTT.